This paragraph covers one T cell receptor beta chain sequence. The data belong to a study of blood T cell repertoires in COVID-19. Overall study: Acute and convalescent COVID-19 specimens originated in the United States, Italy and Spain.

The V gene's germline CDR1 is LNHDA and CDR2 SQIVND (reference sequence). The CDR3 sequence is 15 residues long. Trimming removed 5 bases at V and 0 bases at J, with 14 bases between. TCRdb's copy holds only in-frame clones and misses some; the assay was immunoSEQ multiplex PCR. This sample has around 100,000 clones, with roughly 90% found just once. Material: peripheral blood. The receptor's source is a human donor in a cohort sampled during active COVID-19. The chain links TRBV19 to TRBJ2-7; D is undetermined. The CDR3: CASSPDTSSSYEQYF. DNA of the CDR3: TGTGCCAGTAGTCCCGACACCTCGTCCTCCTACGAGCAGTACTTC.